Sequencing of this TCR beta chain was carried out in a study of T cell responses to AZD1222 COVID-19 vaccine (dated by TCRdb to about 2021). For context, the study as a whole: A total of roughly 240 trial participants underwent TCR sequencing, of whom 207 received two doses of AZD1222 and roughly 25 received two doses of the MenACWY control vaccine. Enrollment into the trials was organized by age into subgroups of 18-55, 56-69 and 70-plus years, and those subgroups contained 148, 28 and 57 TCR-sequenced participants, respectively. Study-wide findings and limitations: The vaccine-associated CD4 TCRs covered the entire spike protein, and the dominant responses fell in regions 160-218 and 743-854. Epitopes outside the regions mutated in the B.1.351 and B.1.1.7 variants were reportedly recognized by nearly half of the unique spike-specific TCRs. In the small 56-69-year group, the increase in depth fell short of significance, most likely because of low power. Because no samples from the day 14 peak response were available, repertoires could be characterized only after the peak T cell response. Most participants were white British and females outnumbered males, and the authors suggested that clonal diversity may have been underestimated. Conclusions about previously exposed vaccinees are limited because only five to seven AZD1222 recipients were SARS-CoV-2 seropositive at baseline. After two AZD1222 doses, spike-specific TCR breadth and depth were significantly higher than at day 0 and than in MenACWY recipients.

The CDR3 regions of human TCRbeta chains were analyzed by immunosequencing. From the authors' description of their analysis: TCRs in the repertoires were matched against a reference library of SARS-CoV-2-specific TCRs that had been generated with the MIRA antigen-specificity platform. Breadth was defined as the fraction of unique TCRs that were SARS-CoV-2-associated. Depth was defined as the fraction of total T cells that were SARS-CoV-2-associated. Using the MIRA data, each spike-specific TCR was assigned both to the spike region to which the TCR was reactive and to a CD4 or CD8 class. Log10-transformed breadth and depth values were compared by one-way ANOVA with Sidak's multiple comparisons tests. Drawn from immuneACCESS, this table holds only the in-frame rearrangements with V and J called that TCRdb kept. Clones are partly lost; checked studies trace under half to an unresolved V gene and leave the rest unexplained. V and J calls and clone size come straight from that table; D and trimming were deduced from the DNA. For this sample there are roughly 120,000 clones; 88% appear just once. About 6.5% of the sample is in the top ten clones.

The CDR3 has 13 amino acids, counting the end cysteine and phenylalanine. The retained sequence is limited to the CDR3, 39 bases, with the frame set at the first base. Cut back by 2 bases and 3 bases, the V and J ends lie 7 bases apart. The germline V gene encodes CDR1 LNHDA and CDR2 SQIVND (reference sequence). Concerning this clone: Its antigen specificity is not known. No much larger clone is present one base from it, and per-base qualities are unavailable.

The sample's time point label is to be understood as: about 28 days (+/-7) after the second vaccine dose. AZD1222 recipients whose second dose came at about 4 weeks and those whose second dose came at about 12 weeks were combined into one group, since spike-specific TCR depth and breadth did not differ between the two schedules. Samples from vaccinated people were obtained from the UK trials COV001 and COV002, which included a single-blind randomized controlled phase 2/3 trial of AZD1222 (ChAdOx1 nCoV-19) in healthy adults. For TCRbeta chain sequencing, PBMC samples were collected from trial participants at day 0 and at day 28 after the second dose.

This specimen was peripheral blood, taken 28 days after the second AZD1222 dose. The rearrangement joined TRBV19 to TRBJ1-1, with the D segment identity uncertain. The receptor comes from an adult who received the AZD1222 COVID-19 vaccine. The nucleotide sequence reads as follows: TGTGCCAGTAGTATAACTGCCGACACTGAAGCTTTCTTT. This translates into CASSITADTEAFF.